What follows describes a single T cell receptor (beta chain). Its antigen is still unknown. No base qualities exist here, and no much larger clone lies one base off it. The sample is drawn from a study of OX40 agonist ivuxolimab in advanced cancers. Broadly, across the study: The costimulatory receptor OX40 (CD134) was targeted by ivuxolimab, a fully human IgG2 agonistic monoclonal antibody. Intravenous ivuxolimab was administered to patients every 2 weeks at six dose levels: 0.01, 0.1, 0.3, 1.5, 3 and 10 mg/kg. Among the 50 to 55 dose-escalation patients, about 19 had hepatocellular carcinoma, about 15 melanoma, 9 renal cell carcinoma and 9 head and neck cancer. A male proportion of roughly 80% and a mean age of 60 years, ranging from roughly 23 to 85, were recorded for the dose-escalation cohort. Prior anti-PD-1, anti-PD-L1 or anti-CTLA-4 therapy was permitted, and checkpoint inhibitors had been received by roughly two fifths of dose-escalation patients. Partial responses occurred in three dose-escalation patients: two with cutaneous melanoma and one with hepatocellular carcinoma. Peripheral TCRbeta sequencing was intended to test whether TCR sequence diversity was altered and clonal T-cell expansion was caused by ivuxolimab. The monotherapy dose-escalation portion (N ≈ 57 patients) of the phase I ivuxolimab trial is reported in the paper.

The CDR3 covers 15 residues, taking in both the cysteine and the phenylalanine. Kept here is only the CDR3 DNA, which spans 45 bases and is read in frame from base 1. Relative to germline, V is missing 6 bases and J is missing 5 bases, with 8 bases of the junction outside any gene match. Via the germline V gene, CDR1 is KGHSH and CDR2 LQKENI. To sequence the TCRbeta CDR3 region, genomic DNA was isolated from the sorted cells. The immunoSEQ Assay was used to sequence the TCRbeta CDR3 regions. Drawn from immuneACCESS, this table holds only the in-frame rearrangements with V and J called that TCRdb kept. Clones are partly lost; checked studies trace under half to an unresolved V gene and leave the rest unexplained. The sample table shows 65,000 to 90,000 clones, and roughly 90% are seen once. Of the sample, 2% to 2.5% falls within the top ten clones. On the study overall, not on this receptor specifically: Antigen specificity was not determined for the clonally expanded peripheral T cells. At doses of 0.1 to 3.0 mg/kg, clonal expansion of both CD4+ and CD8+ T cells in blood was seen between baseline and week 6. In partial responders in the 0.1-3.0 mg/kg groups, normalized peripheral clonal expansion was found to be among the lowest, especially among CD8+ T cells. After ivuxolimab, more expanded clones were found on average in CD8+ T cells than in CD4+ T cells. Low levels of normalized T-cell clonal expansion were also seen in some patients who did not respond.

Patients with a history of autoimmune disease or receiving systemic immunosuppression were excluded from the trial. Peripheral blood for TCR sequencing was collected from all dose cohorts at baseline, on cycle 4 day 1, and on cycle 7 day 1. Samples were obtained from an open-label, multicenter, first-in-human phase I dose-escalation trial of ivuxolimab. Adults with locally advanced or metastatic melanoma, renal cell carcinoma, hepatocellular carcinoma or head and neck squamous cell carcinoma were enrolled in the trial. CD4+ and CD8+ T cells were sorted separately from peripheral blood before TCR sequencing.

The sequencing here drew on CD4+ or CD8+ T cells sorted from blood, taken in a trial of the OX40 agonist ivuxolimab. The chain was built from TRBV18 and TRBJ1-3, and TRBD1 matches 9 of the central bases. The clonotype originates from an adult with an advanced solid tumor such as melanoma, head and neck, liver or kidney cancer. The nucleotides are TGTGCCAGCTCCCCTGGGACAGGGCAAAGAAACACCATATATTTT. Its protein is CASSPGTGQRNTIYF.